A single sample is the source of the 5 T cell receptor beta chains below, sequenced in a study of blood T cell repertoires in COVID-19. Assay used: immunoSEQ multiplex PCR; TCRdb lists only in-frame clones, some missing. The data hold 87,000 or so clones, with approximately 90% observed a single time. Material: peripheral blood. These receptors were taken from a woman in her fifties or sixties with active or convalescent COVID-19.

The V and J genes are TRBV6-5 and TRBJ1-4; no clear D gene. The CDR3 length is 15 residues. Germline CDR1 MNHEY, CDR2 SVGAGI. Trimming pared 5 bases from V and 0 bases from J, leaving 10 bases between. The DNA of the CDR3 is TGTGCCAGCAGTCCCCGTGCGGCAACTAATGAAAAACTGTTTTTT. Its protein product is CASSPRAATNEKLFF.

This clone showed up many times. The chain uses TRBV27 and TRBJ2-7; 7 bases are a match to TRBD1. Germline V gene sequence: CDR1 MNHEY, CDR2 SMNVEV (reference sequence). The CDR3 totals 13 residues. J was trimmed by 2 bases and V by 5 bases; bases with no gene match: 3. The CDR3 loop reads CASSAQGTYEQYF. The CDR3 DNA reads as TGTGCCAGCAGTGCACAGGGGACCTACGAGCAGTACTTC.

V and J are TRBV29-1 and TRBJ1-1, with a weak D call TRBD1 (5 bases). The germline V gene has CDR1 SQVTM and CDR2 ANQGSEA. V was shortened by 4 bases and J by 4 bases, with 16 bases between the two germline ends. CDR3 length: 14 residues. CDR3 bases: TGCAGCGTTGGAGGGGAGGCGTCGGGCACTGAAGCTTTCTTT. It encodes CSVGGEASGTEAFF.

The chain uses TRBV27 and TRBJ2-3; tentative D call: TRBD2 (6 bases). Trimming removed 1 base from V and 4 bases from J, with 12 bases in between. The CDR3 sequence is 15 residues long. Germline CDR1 and CDR2: MNHEY and SMNVEV (reference sequence). In nucleotides, the CDR3 is TGTGCCAGCAGTTTATGGGGGGTTAGGTCAGATACGCAGTATTTT. This sequence encodes CASSLWGVRSDTQYF.

The CDR3 loop reads CASSYTGDYGYTF. CDR3 bases: TGTGCCAGCAGTTACACCGGGGATTATGGCTACACCTTC. The V call is TRBV6-5, the J call TRBJ1-2; D gene ambiguous. Per the germline V gene, CDR1 is MNHEY and CDR2 is SVGAGI. The CDR3 is 13 residues long. V lost 2 bases, J lost 5 bases, and 9 bases lay in between.